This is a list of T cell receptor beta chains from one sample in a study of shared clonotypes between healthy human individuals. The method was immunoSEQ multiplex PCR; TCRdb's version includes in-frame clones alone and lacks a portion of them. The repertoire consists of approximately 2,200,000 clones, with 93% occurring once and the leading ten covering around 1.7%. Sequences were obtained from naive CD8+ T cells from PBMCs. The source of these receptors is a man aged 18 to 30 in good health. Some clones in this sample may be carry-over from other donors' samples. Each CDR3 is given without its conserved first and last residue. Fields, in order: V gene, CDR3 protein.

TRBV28	ASSLRLTKDEQF
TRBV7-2	ASSLLREDTQY
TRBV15	ATSRTSGGYNEQF
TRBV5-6	ASSLQPSSYEQY
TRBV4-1	ASSQGTREPQH
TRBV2	ASIEGLVGYT
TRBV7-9	ASSLRDSQNTEAF
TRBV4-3	ASSQDVTSDGFYEQY
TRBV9	ASSPGRGISGRSYGYT
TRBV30	AWSGGASYGYT
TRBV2	ATHNRDGYYEQY
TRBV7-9	ASSPGAYEQY
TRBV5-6	ASSLRGVSYT
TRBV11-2	ASSLAPGDFLNTGELF
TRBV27	ASSRSGTGPYEQY
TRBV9	ASSVGSTMNTEAF
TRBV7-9	ASSLSGSVTDTQY
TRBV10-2	ASRGVEGDSYEQY
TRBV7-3	ASSFGSGRLNYNEQF
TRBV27	ASSSGTGDSGANVLT
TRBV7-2	ASRSRDRGYNSPLH
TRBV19	ASSIGSGGHDEQF
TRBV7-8	ASSLAGEGETQY
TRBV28	ASSFDAGNTIY
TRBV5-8	ASSGGGGSYNEQF
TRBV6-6	ASSYVQGDTGELF
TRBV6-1	ASSEATSGFTDTQY
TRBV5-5	ASSLNTGGLRVLAKNIQY
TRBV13	ASSGRGALNTEAF
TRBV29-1	SVITGTGGQPQH
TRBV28	ASSLSRTGGLYEQY
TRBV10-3	AISESQLYGYT
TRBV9	ASSPGGAARNEQF
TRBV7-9	ASSGDRVLNTEAF
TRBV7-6	ASSPLGSRDTQY
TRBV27	ASSPPGPLRGQY
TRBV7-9	ASSLARGGRGAF
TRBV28	ASKVRASTDTQY
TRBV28	ASSLIIGETQY
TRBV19	ASGGFGNTIY
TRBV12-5	ASGLVPPSGTENYGYT
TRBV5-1	ASNHGTSGANVLT
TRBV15	ATSVGAAEAF
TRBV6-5	ASSYRESYEQY
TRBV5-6	ASSTLAANSKEKLF
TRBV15	ATSRDRQQNTEAF
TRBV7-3	ASSPDPRGTEAF
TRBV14	ASSHRSTDTQY
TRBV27	ASSAHQGTYEQY
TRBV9	ASSVGHGNYEQY
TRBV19	ASSIFHGRYEQY
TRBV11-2	ASSLGFGSEQF
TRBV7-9	ASSAVGAPGYT